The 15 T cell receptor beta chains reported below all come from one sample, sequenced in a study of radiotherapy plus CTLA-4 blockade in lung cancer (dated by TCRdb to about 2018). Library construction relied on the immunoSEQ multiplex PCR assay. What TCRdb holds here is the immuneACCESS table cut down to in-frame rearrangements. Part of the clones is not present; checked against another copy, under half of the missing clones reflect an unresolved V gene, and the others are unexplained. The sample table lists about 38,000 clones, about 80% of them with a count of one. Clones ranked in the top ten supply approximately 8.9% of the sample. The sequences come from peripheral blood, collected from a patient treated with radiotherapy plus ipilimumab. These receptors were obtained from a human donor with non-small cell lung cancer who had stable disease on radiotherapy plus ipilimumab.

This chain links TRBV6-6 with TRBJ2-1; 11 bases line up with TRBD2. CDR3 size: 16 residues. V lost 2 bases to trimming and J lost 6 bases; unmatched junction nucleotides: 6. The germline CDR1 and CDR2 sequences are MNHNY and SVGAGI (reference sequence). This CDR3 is CASSYIAGGPVNEQFF. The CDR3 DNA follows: TGTGCCAGCAGTTACATAGCGGGGGGGCCCGTCAATGAGCAGTTCTTC.

CDR3 protein: CASSEGFYGYTF. Here the CDR3 DNA reads TGTGCCAGCAGTGAAGGGTTCTATGGCTACACCTTC. The chain recombines TRBV6-1 with TRBJ1-2; D unresolved. Germline V gene lookup returns CDR1 MNHNS and CDR2 SASEGT. Trimming cost V 1 base and J 4 bases, with 4 bases left between them. The CDR3 is made up of 12 amino acids.

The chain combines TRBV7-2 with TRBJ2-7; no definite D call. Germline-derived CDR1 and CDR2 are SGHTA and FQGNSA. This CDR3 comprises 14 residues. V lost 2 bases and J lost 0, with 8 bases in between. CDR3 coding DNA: TGTGCCAGCAGCTTATATCCGATCTCCTACGAGCAGTACTTC. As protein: CASSLYPISYEQYF.

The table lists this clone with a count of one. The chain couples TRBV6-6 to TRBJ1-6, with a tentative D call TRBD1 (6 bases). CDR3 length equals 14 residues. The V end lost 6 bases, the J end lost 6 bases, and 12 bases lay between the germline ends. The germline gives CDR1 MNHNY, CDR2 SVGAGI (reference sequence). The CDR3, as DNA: TGTGCCAGCAGCTGGGGAGGGGGTAATTCACCCCTCCACTTT. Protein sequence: CASSWGGGNSPLHF.

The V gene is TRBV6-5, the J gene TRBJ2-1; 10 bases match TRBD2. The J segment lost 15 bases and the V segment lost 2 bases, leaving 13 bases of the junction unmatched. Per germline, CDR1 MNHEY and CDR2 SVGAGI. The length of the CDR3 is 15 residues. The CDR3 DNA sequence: TGTGCCAGCAGTTACCCCCTAGCGGGGGATCTAGGAGGGTTCTTC. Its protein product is CASSYPLAGDLGGFF.

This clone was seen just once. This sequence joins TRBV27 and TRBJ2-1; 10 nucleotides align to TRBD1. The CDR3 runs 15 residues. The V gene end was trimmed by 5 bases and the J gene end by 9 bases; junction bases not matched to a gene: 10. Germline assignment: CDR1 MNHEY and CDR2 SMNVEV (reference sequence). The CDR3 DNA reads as TGTGCCAGCAGTCCCGGGACAGGGGTCGTAACTGAGCAGTTCTTC. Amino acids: CASSPGTGVVTEQFF.

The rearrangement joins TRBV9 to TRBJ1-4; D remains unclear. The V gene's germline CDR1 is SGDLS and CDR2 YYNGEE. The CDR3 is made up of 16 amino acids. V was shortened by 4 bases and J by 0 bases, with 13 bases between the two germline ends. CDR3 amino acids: CASSPRNQPTNEKLFF. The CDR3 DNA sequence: TGTGCCAGCAGCCCTCGGAATCAGCCAACTAATGAAAAACTGTTTTTT.

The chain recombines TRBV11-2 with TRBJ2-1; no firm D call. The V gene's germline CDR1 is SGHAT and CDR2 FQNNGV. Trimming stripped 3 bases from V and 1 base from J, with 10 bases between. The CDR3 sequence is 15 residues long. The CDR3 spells CASSFEGYSYNEQFF. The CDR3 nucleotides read TGTGCCAGCAGCTTTGAAGGGTATTCCTACAATGAGCAGTTCTTC.

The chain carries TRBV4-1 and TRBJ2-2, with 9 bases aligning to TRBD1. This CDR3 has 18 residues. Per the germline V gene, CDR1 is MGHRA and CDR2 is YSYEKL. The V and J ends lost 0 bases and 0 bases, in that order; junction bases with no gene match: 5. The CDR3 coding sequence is TGCGCCAGCAGCCAAGAGGGGACAGGGAGAGCGAACACCGGGGAGCTGTTTTTT. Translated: CASSQEGTGRANTGELFF.

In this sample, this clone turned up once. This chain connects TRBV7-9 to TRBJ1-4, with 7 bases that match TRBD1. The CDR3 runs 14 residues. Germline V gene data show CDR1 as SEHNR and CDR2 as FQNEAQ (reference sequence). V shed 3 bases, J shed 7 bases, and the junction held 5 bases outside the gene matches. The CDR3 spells CASSFGQDGEKLFF. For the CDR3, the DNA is TGTGCCAGCAGCTTTGGACAGGACGGTGAAAAACTGTTTTTT.

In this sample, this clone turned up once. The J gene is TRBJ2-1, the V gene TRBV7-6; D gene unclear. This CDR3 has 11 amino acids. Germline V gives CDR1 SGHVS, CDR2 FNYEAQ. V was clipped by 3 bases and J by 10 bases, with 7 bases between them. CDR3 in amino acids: CASSFMEEQFF. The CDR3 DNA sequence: TGTGCCAGCAGCTTTATGGAAGAGCAGTTCTTC.

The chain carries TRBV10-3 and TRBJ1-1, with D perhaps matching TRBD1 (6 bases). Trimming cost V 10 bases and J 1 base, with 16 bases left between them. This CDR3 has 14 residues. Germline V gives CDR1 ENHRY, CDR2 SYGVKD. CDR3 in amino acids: CATLSPDRNTEAFF. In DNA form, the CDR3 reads TGTGCCACCCTCTCCCCGGACAGGAACACTGAAGCTTTCTTT.

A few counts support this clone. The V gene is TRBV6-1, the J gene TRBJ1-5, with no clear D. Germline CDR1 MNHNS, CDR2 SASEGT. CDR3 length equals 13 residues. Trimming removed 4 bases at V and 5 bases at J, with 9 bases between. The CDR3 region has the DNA TGTGCCAGCAGTGTAGGTGGGGATCAGCCCCAGCATTTT. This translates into CASSVGGDQPQHF.

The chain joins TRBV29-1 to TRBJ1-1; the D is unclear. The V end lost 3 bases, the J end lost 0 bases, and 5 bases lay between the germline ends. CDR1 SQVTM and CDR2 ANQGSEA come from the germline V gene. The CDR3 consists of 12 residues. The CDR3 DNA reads TGCAGCGTTGATGGGGTGAACACTGAAGCTTTCTTT. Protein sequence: CSVDGVNTEAFF.

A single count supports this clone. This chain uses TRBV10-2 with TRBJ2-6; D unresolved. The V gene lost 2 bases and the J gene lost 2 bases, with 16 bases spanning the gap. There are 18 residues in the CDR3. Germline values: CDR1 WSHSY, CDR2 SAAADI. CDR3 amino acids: CASSERAGWSPGANVLTF. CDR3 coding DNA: TGCGCCAGCAGTGAGAGGGCAGGTTGGTCGCCTGGGGCCAACGTCCTGACTTTC.